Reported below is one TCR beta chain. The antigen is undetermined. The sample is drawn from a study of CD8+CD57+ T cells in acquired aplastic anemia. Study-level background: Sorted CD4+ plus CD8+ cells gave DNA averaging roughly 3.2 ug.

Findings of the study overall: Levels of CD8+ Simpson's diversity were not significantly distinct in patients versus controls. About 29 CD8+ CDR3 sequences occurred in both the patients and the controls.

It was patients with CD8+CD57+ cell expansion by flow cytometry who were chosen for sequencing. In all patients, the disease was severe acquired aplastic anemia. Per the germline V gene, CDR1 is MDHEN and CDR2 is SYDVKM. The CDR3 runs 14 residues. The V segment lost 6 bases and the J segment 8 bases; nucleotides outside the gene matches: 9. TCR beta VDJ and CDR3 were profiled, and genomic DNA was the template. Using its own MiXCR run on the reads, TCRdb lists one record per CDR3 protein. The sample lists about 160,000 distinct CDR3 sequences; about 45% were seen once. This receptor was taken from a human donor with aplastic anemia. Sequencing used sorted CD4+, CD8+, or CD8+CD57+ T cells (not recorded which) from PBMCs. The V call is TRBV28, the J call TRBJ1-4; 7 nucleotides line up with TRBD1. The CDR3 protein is CASSPTGPNEKLFF. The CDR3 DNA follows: TGTGCCAGCAGCCCGACAGGGCCGAACGAAAAACTGTTTTTT.